This T cell receptor (beta chain) stems from a study of cytomegalovirus exposure and HLA in healthy donors. Study-level background: For the approximately 410 genotyped donors, 81% fell within the Caucasian-associated ancestry cluster. Regarding the study as a whole: In the analysis, some V segments, TRBV6-2 and TRBV6-3 included, were excluded as indistinguishable.

Notes on this clone: Its antigen is not known.

PCR was performed using 60 Vbeta and 13 Jbeta primers. Original data processing: Approximately 79 million unique TCR beta chains, around 11 million of them shared, were counted by a later analysis. Sequenced by immunoSEQ multiplex PCR; TCRdb stores in-frame clones only, minus some. The V and J calls and clone size come from that table; D and trimming were worked out from the DNA. Among 180,000 or so clones listed, about 85% were seen once. Germline-derived CDR1 and CDR2 are SEHNR and FQNEAQ (reference sequence). Trimming took off 3 bases at V and 7 bases at J, with 15 bases between the two ends. CDR3 size: 14 residues.

This sequence was found in a girl aged 10 to 17 in good health and CMV-seropositive. The rearrangement links TRBV7-9 to TRBJ2-5, with a tentative D call TRBD1 (5 bases). The sample consisted of PBMCs. Written as DNA, the CDR3 is TGTGCCAGCAGCTTTTCTGGGGCCCAGGGGACCCAGTACTTC. Amino acid sequence: CASSFSGAQGTQYF.